Below are 23 T cell receptor beta chains sequenced from a single sample in a study of cytomegalovirus exposure and HLA in healthy donors. Both 60 Vbeta primers and 13 Jbeta primers went into the PCR. TCRdb keeps only in-frame clones here, not all; method: immunoSEQ multiplex PCR. The data show 150,000 to 200,000 clones, approximately 80% seen once. The sequencing input was PBMCs. Receptors originate from a woman aged 25 to 39 in good health and CMV-seropositive.

The chain uses TRBV27 and TRBJ2-1, with D maybe TRBD2 (7 bases). Germline assignment: CDR1 MNHEY and CDR2 SMNVEV (reference sequence). There are 15 residues in the CDR3. V was shortened by 5 bases and J by 6 bases, with 17 bases between the two germline ends. The CDR3 sequence is CASSPRGGATNEQFF. The CDR3 nucleotides are TGTGCCAGCAGTCCGAGGGGGGGGGCGACCAATGAGCAGTTCTTC.

V is TRBV10-2 and J is TRBJ2-1; TRBD2 matches at 7 bases. The CDR3 has 15 residues. Trimming removed 4 bases from V and 4 bases from J; junction bases left unmatched: 7. Germline CDR1 reads WSHSY; CDR2 reads SAAADI. CDR3 loop: CASSGRDYPYNEQFF. The CDR3 DNA is TGCGCCAGCAGTGGGCGGGACTACCCTTACAATGAGCAGTTCTTC.

The CDR3 DNA reads TGTGCCAGCCCCCAATCCGAGGGGGCGAAAGGCTACACCTTC. Protein: CASPQSEGAKGYTF. The chain uses TRBV21-1 and TRBJ1-2; the D call of TRBD1 is as the table states it, not checked on the DNA. TRBV21-1 is designated a pseudogene. CDR3 length: 14 residues.

In this sample, this clone turned up a few times. This rearrangement joins TRBV5-1 to TRBJ2-4; TRBD2 agrees at 14 bases. V trimming: 4 bases; J trimming: 2 bases; junction bases outside the gene matches: 14. This CDR3 spans 20 amino acids. Germline V lookup: CDR1 SGHRS, CDR2 YFSETQ. CDR3 in DNA: TGCGCCAGCAGCGTCGGGAGACTAGCGGGGGGGCCCGGGACCAAAAACATTCAGTACTTC. This gives the protein CASSVGRLAGGPGTKNIQYF.

The rearrangement links TRBV7-9 to TRBJ1-4, with D maybe TRBD1 (5 bases). The CDR3 runs 17 residues. The germline V gene encodes CDR1 SEHNR and CDR2 FQNEAQ (reference sequence). The V end was cut by 4 bases, the J end by 0 bases, with 15 bases between. CDR3 sequence: CASSSNRLLATNEKLFF. The CDR3 coding sequence is TGTGCCAGCAGCTCCAACAGGCTCCTGGCAACTAATGAAAAACTGTTTTTT.

A word on this clone: Other DNA sequences in this specimen translate into the identical CDR3. V usage is TRBV4-1 and J usage is TRBJ2-7; D possibly corresponds to TRBD1 (5 bases). CDR1 is MGHRA, CDR2 YSYEKL, per germline. Between the trimmed V and J ends, which lost 5 bases and 2 bases, there was a span of 19 bases. This CDR3 spans 16 amino acids. CDR3 DNA sequence: TGCGCCAGCAGCGAATGGGGAATGGACACCACCTACGAGCAGTACTTC. Encoded protein: CASSEWGMDTTYEQYF.

This chain links TRBV6-5 with TRBJ2-5; 10 bases match TRBD1. The better agreement between TRBJ2-7 and the DNA end casts doubt on the J call. The CDR3 length is 15 residues. Germline V gene lookup returns CDR1 MNHEY and CDR2 SVGAGI. In DNA, the CDR3 is TGTGCCAGCAGTTATGGACAGGGGGGAGTCTACGAGCAGTACTTC. Its protein product is CASSYGQGGVYEQYF.

The sample holds a few counts of this clone. V is TRBV7-8 and J is TRBJ1-1, with 9 bases aligning to TRBD1. The V segment lost 6 bases and the J segment 5 bases; nucleotides outside the gene matches: 7. The CDR3 spans 14 residues. CDR1 and CDR2 (germline): SGHVS, FQNEAQ. The CDR3 region has the DNA TGTGCCAGCAGTACAGGGGGCTGGAGAACTGAAGCTTTCTTT. It encodes CASSTGGWRTEAFF. Based on the CDR3 plus reference TRBV7-8 and TRBJ1-1, the full variable domain is GAGVSQSPRYKVAKRGQDVALRCDPISGHVSLFWYQQALGQGPEFLTYFQNEAQLDKSGLPSDRFFAERPEGSVSTLKIQRTQQEDSAVYLCASSTGGWRTEAFFGQGTRLTVV.

A word on this clone: The same CDR3 arises from other DNA sequences in this sample as well. The rearrangement uses TRBV6-4 and TRBJ2-1; no reliable D call. Germline CDR1 and CDR2: MRHNA and SNTAGT. Trimming took 0 bases from V and 5 from J, leaving 2 bases between them. The CDR3 covers 12 residues. The CDR3: CASSDSNNEQFF. CDR3 DNA sequence: TGTGCCAGCAGTGACTCTAACAATGAGCAGTTCTTC.

Only a few counts were recorded for this clone. CDR3 DNA: TGTGCCAGCAGCTTCGGGGGACCCTCCTACGAGCAGTACTTC. Its protein product is CASSFGGPSYEQYF. The V and J genes are TRBV5-6 and TRBJ2-7; D perhaps matches TRBD2 (6 bases). Trimming pared 2 bases from V and 0 bases from J, leaving 9 bases between. CDR3 length: 14 amino acids. From germline, CDR1 is SGHDT and CDR2 YYEEEE.

This clone occurred a few times. The V and J genes are TRBV5-6 and TRBJ2-7; D is possibly TRBD1 (6 bases). Trimming pared 3 bases from V and 3 bases from J, leaving 10 bases between. Germline V gene data show CDR1 as SGHDT and CDR2 as YYEEEE. The CDR3 length is 13 residues. In DNA form, the CDR3 reads TGTGCCAGCAGCTCCAGGGGTATCTACGAGCAGTACTTC. Its protein is CASSSRGIYEQYF.

J is TRBJ1-6 and V is TRBV5-1; 8 bases line up with TRBD1. This CDR3 is built from 16 residues. With V trimmed by 0 bases and J by 8 bases, 7 bases remained unmatched. The germline gives CDR1 SGHRS, CDR2 YFSETQ. CDR3 sequence (DNA): TGCGCCAGCAGCTTGGCAGGGGGCGATCGTTATTCACCCCTCCACTTT. It translates to CASSLAGGDRYSPLHF.

The chain recombines TRBV28 with TRBJ1-2, with a weak D call TRBD1 (6 bases). Germline V lookup: CDR1 MDHEN, CDR2 SYDVKM. The CDR3 length is 15 residues. Trimming removed 2 bases from V and 7 bases from J, with 17 bases in between. The CDR3 DNA sequence: TGTGCCAGCAGTTTACAGGGGTCCCACCCTGGTGGCTACACCTTC. Its translation: CASSLQGSHPGGYTF.

As concerns this clone: Germline is not matched at one junction end, which may reflect a read error. This chain joins TRBV7-6 and TRBJ2-3; D may be TRBD2 (5 bases). CDR1 SGHVS and CDR2 FNYEAQ come from the germline V gene. The CDR3 consists of 16 residues. The CDR3 coding sequence is TGTGCCGGCAGCTTAGGGCCCCCCCGGGGTACAGATACGCAGTATTTT. This encodes CAGSLGPPRGTDTQYF.

The chain combines TRBV5-6 with TRBJ2-5; 9 nucleotides agree with TRBD2. The J segment lost 5 bases and the V segment lost 4 bases, leaving 9 bases of the junction unmatched. This CDR3 is built from 15 residues. Germline V gene lookup returns CDR1 SGHDT and CDR2 YYEEEE. The CDR3 coding sequence is TGTGCCAGCAGCATCTCCGGGACTAGCAGTGAGACCCAGTACTTC. This translates into CASSISGTSSETQYF.

This chain uses TRBV6-5 with TRBJ1-6; 8 nucleotides agree with TRBD1. CDR1 and CDR2 (germline): MNHEY, SVGAGI. The CDR3 contains 15 residues. V lost 6 bases to trimming and J lost 8 bases; unmatched junction nucleotides: 9. The CDR3 nucleotides read TGTGCCAGCAGATTACAGGGGGATAAGTATTCACCCCTCCACTTT. It yields the protein CASRLQGDKYSPLHF.

CDR3 sequence (DNA): TGTGCCAGCAGTAAAAAAGCGGGAGCGGAGGAGCAGTACTTC. Translation: CASSKKAGAEEQYF. This sequence joins TRBV14 and TRBJ2-7, with TRBD2 matching over 8 bases. The V gene's germline CDR1 is SGHDN and CDR2 FVKESK. The CDR3 consists of 14 residues. J gave up 7 bases and V 6 bases, and 11 bases lay outside the gene matches.

There are a few counts of this clone. The same CDR3 is also encoded by other DNA sequences in this sample. This chain joins TRBV5-4 and TRBJ2-7; 9 bases line up with TRBD1. The CDR3 totals 14 residues. V gave up 4 bases and J gave up 2 bases; unmatched junction bases: 4. Germline lookup yields CDR1 SGHNT and CDR2 YYREEE (reference sequence). In DNA, the CDR3 is TGTGCCAGCAGCCCCACAGGGGGCGCCTACGAGCAGTACTTC. This codes for CASSPTGGAYEQYF.

This clone has only a few counts. J is TRBJ2-7 and V is TRBV5-5; 7 nucleotides align to TRBD1. The length of the CDR3 is 14 residues. Germline V gene data show CDR1 as SGHKS and CDR2 as YYEKEE (reference sequence). V shed 4 bases, J shed 0 bases, and the junction held 4 bases outside the gene matches. The DNA for the CDR3 is TGTGCCAGCAGCCGAAGGGACAGCTCCTACGAGCAGTACTTC. This translates into CASSRRDSSYEQYF.

The rearrangement joins TRBV15 to TRBJ2-1; 8 nucleotides align to TRBD1. Germline CDR1 LNHNV, CDR2 YYDKDF (reference sequence). This CDR3 is 16 amino acids long. Trimming removed 0 bases from V and 2 bases from J; junction bases left unmatched: 3. CDR3 bases: TGTGCCACCAGCAGAGACGAGACAGGGGCCTACAATGAGCAGTTCTTC. Its translation: CATSRDETGAYNEQFF. Full variable domain (remainder filled in from reference TRBV15 and TRBJ2-1): DAMVIQNPRYQVTQFGKPVTLSCSQTLNHNVMYWYQQKSSQAPKLLFHYYDKDFNNEADTPDNFQSRRPNTSFCFLDIRSPGLGDTAMYLCATSRDETGAYNEQFFGPGTRLTVL.

The chain joins TRBV5-1 to TRBJ1-5; a possible D gene is TRBD1 (5 bases). Between the trimmed V and J ends, which lost 2 bases and 7 bases, there was a span of 10 bases. CDR3 length: 13 amino acids. CDR1 SGHRS and CDR2 YFSETQ come from the germline V gene. The CDR3 DNA reads as TGCGCCAGCAGCTTCCTACGGGGGCAGCCCCAGCATTTT. It translates to CASSFLRGQPQHF.

The chain joins TRBV6-6 to TRBJ2-7; 11 bases align to TRBD2. Germline CDR1 and CDR2: MNHNY and SVGAGI (reference sequence). With V trimmed by 7 bases and J by 9 bases, 8 bases remained unmatched. The CDR3 loop spans 13 amino acids. The CDR3 protein is CASTGTSGEAQYF. CDR3 bases: TGTGCCAGCACCGGGACTAGCGGAGAGGCGCAGTACTTC.

This clone has a single count. This chain joins TRBV9 and TRBJ2-3, with 8 positions matching TRBD1. CDR3 size: 16 residues. The germline V gene has CDR1 SGDLS and CDR2 YYNGEE. J gave up 0 bases and V 2 bases, and 5 bases lay outside the gene matches. CDR3 DNA: TGTGCCAGCAGCGTCGGACAGGGACATAGCACAGATACGCAGTATTTT. Translating it yields CASSVGQGHSTDTQYF.